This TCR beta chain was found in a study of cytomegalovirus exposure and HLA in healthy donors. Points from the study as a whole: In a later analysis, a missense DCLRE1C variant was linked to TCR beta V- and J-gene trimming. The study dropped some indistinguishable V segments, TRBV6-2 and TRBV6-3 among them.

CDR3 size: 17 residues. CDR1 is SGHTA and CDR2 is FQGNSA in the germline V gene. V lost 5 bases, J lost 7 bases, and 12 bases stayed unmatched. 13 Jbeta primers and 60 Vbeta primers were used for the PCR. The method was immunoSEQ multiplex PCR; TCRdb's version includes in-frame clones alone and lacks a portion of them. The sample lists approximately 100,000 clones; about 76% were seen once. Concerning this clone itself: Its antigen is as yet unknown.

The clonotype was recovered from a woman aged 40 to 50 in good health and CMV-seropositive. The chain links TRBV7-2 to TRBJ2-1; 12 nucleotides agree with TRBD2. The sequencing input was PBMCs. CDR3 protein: CASSTRLAGAGRNEQFF. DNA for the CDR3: TGTGCCAGCAGCACCAGACTAGCGGGGGCCGGTCGGAATGAGCAGTTCTTC.